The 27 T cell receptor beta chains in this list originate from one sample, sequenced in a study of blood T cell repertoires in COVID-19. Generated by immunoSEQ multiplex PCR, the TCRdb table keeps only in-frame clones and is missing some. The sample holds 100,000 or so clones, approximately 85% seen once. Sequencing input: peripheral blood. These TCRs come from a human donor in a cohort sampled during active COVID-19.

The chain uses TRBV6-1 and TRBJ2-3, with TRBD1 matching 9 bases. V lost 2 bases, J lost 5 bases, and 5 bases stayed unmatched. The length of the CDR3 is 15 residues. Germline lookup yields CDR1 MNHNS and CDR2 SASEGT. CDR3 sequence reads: CASSELGTGLDTQYF. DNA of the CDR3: TGTGCCAGCAGTGAACTCGGGACAGGGTTAGATACGCAGTATTTT.

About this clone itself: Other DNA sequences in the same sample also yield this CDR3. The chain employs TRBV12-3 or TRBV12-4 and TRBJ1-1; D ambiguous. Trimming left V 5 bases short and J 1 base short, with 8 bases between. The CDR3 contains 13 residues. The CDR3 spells CASSLRGNTEAFF. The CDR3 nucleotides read TGTGCCAGCAGTCTACGGGGGAACACTGAAGCTTTCTTT.

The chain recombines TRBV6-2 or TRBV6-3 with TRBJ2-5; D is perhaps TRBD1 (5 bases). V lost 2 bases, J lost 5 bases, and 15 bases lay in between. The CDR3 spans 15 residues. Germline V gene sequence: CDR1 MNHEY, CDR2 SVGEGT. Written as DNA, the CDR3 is TGTGCCAGCAGTTACCCAGGGCCTAGGGCGGAGACCCAGTACTTC. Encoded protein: CASSYPGPRAETQYF.

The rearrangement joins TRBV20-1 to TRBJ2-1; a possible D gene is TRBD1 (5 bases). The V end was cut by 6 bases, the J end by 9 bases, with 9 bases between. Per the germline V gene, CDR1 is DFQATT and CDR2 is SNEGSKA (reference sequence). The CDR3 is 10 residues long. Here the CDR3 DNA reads TGCAGTGCCGCCCAGGGTGAGCAGTTCTTC. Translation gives CSAAQGEQFF.

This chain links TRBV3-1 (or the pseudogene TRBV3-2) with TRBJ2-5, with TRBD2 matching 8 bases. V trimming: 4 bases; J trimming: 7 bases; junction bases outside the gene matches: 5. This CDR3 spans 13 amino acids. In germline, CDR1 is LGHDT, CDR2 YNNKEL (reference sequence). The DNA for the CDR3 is TGTGCCAGCAGCCCGATCGGGGGGGGGACCCAGTACTTC. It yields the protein CASSPIGGGTQYF.

The DNA of the CDR3 is TGTGCCAGCAGCTTTTCCGATAATTCACCCCTCCACTTT. Translated, it gives CASSFSDNSPLHF. The chain recombines TRBV7-9 with TRBJ1-6; D call uncertain. This CDR3 has 13 amino acids. Germline CDR1 and CDR2: SEHNR and FQNEAQ (reference sequence). V was cut by 3 bases and J by 5 bases, with 5 bases left in between. Full variable domain (remainder filled in from reference TRBV7-9 and TRBJ1-6): DTGVSQNPRHKITKRGQNVTFRCDPISEHNRLYWYRQTLGQGPEFLTYFQNEAQLEKSRLLSDRFSAERPKGSFSTLEIQRTEQGDSAMYLCASSFSDNSPLHFGNGTRLTVT.

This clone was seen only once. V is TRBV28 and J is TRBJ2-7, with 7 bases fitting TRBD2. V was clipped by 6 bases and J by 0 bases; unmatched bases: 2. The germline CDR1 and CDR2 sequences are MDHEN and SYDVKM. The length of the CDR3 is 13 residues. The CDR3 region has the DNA TGTGCCAGCAGGACTAGCCCCTCCTACGAGCAGTACTTC. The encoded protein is CASRTSPSYEQYF.

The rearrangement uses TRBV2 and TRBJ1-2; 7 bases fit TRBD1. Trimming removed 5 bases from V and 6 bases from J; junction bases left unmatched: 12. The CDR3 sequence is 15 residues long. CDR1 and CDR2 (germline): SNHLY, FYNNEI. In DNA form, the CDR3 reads TGTGCCAGCAGTTTTACGACAGGGAGTGGGAATGGCTACACCTTC. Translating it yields CASSFTTGSGNGYTF.

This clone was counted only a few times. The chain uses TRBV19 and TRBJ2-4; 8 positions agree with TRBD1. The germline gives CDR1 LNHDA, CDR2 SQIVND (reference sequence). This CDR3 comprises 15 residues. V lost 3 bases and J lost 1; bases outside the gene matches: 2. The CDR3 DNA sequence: TGTGCCAGTAGTATGACAGGGGTGGCCAAAAACATTCAGTACTTC. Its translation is CASSMTGVAKNIQYF.

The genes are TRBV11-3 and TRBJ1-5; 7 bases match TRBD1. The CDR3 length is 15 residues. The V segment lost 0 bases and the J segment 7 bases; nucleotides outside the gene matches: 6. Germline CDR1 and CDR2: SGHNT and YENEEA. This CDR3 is CASSLDREQGQPQHF. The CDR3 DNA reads TGTGCCAGCAGCTTAGATCGCGAACAGGGGCAGCCCCAGCATTTT.

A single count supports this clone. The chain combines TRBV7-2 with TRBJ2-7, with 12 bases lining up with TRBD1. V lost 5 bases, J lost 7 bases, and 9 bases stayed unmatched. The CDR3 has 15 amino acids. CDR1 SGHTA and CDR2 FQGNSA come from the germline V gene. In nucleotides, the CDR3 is TGTGCCAGCAGCCTAGAGGGACAGGGGGCGCGGGAGCAGTACTTC. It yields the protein CASSLEGQGAREQYF.

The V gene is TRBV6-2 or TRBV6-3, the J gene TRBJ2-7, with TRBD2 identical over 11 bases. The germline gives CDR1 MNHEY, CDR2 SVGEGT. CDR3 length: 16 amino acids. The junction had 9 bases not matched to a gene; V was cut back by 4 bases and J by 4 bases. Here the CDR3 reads CASSSSLAGAWYEQYF. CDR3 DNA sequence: TGTGCCAGCAGTTCCTCACTAGCGGGGGCTTGGTACGAGCAGTACTTC.

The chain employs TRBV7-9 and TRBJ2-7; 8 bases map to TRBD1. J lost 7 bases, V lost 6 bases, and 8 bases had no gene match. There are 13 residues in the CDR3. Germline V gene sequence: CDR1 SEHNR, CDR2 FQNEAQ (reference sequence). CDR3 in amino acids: CASSRTGNPEQYF. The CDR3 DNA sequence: TGTGCCAGCAGTCGGACAGGGAACCCGGAGCAGTACTTC.

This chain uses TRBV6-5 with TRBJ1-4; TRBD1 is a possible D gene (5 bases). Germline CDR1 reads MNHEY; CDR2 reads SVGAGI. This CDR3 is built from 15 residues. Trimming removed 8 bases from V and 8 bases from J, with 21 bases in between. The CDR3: CASFESGGGEEKLFF. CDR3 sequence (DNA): TGTGCCAGCTTCGAGTCCGGCGGAGGGGAAGAAAAACTGTTTTTT.

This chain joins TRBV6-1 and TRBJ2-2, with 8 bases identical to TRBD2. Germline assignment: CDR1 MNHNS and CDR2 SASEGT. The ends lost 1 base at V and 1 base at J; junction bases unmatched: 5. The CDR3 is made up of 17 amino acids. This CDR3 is CASSEVAGGENTGELFF. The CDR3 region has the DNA TGTGCCAGCAGTGAAGTTGCGGGGGGTGAGAACACCGGGGAGCTGTTTTTT.

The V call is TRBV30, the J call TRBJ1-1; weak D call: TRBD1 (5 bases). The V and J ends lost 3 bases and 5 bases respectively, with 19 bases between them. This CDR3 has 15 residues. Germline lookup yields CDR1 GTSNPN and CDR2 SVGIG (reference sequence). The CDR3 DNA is TGTGCCTGGAGCGACAGTGGCGGGGTGGGGACTGAAGCTTTCTTT. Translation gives CAWSDSGGVGTEAFF.

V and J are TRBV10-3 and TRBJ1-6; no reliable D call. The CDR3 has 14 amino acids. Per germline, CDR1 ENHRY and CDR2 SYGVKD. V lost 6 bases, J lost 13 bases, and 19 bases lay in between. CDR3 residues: CAIREPVNLAPLHF. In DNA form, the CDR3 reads TGTGCCATCAGGGAGCCAGTCAACTTAGCGCCCCTCCACTTT.

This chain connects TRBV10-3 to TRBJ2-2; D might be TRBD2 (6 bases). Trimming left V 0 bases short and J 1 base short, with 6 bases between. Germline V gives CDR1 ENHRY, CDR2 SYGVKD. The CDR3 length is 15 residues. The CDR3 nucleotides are TGTGCCATCAGTGAGTCTAGCGGGAACACCGGGGAGCTGTTTTTT. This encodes CAISESSGNTGELFF.

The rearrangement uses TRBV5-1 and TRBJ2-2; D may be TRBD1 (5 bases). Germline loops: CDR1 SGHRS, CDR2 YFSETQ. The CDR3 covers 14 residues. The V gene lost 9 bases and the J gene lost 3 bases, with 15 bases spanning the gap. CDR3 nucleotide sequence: TGCGCCACCGTGCAGGGAACGGACACCGGGGAGCTGTTTTTT. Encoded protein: CATVQGTDTGELFF.

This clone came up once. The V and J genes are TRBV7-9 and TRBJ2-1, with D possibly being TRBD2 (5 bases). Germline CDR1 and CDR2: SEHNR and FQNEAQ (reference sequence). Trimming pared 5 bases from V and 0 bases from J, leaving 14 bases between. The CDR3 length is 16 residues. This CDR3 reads CASSPLGRGSYNEQFF. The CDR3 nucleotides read TGTGCCAGCAGCCCTCTGGGCCGGGGCTCCTACAATGAGCAGTTCTTC.

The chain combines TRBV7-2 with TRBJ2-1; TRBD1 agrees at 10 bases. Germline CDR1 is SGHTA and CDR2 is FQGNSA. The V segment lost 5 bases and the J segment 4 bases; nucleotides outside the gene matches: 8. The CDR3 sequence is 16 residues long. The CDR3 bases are TGTGCCAGCAGCCCACGGGGACAGGGGTATTACAATGAGCAGTTCTTC. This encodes CASSPRGQGYYNEQFF.

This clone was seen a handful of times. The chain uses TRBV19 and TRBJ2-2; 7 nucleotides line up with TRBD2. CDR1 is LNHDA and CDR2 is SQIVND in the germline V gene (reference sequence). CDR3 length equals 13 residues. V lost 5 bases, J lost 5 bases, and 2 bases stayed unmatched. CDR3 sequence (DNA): TGTGCCAGTAGTTTGGGGGGGACCGGGGAGCTGTTTTTT. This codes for CASSLGGTGELFF.

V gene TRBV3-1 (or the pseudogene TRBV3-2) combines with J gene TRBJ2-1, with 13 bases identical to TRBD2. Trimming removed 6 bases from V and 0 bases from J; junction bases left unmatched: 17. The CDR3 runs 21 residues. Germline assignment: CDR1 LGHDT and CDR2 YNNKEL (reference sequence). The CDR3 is CASSLIGLAGVHRPSYNEQFF. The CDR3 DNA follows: TGTGCCAGCAGTCTTATAGGACTAGCGGGAGTCCACCGGCCCTCCTACAATGAGCAGTTCTTC.

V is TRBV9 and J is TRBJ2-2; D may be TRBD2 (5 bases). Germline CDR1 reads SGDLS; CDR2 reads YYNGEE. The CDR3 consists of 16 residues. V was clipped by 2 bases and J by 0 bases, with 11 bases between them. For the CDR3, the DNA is TGTGCCAGCAGCGTCGAGGCGGGTACGAACACCGGGGAGCTGTTTTTT. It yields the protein CASSVEAGTNTGELFF. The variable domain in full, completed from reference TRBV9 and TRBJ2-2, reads DSGVTQTPKHLITATGQRVTLRCSPRSGDLSVYWYQQSLDQGLQFLIQYYNGEERAKGNILERFSAQQFPDLHSELNLSSLELGDSALYFCASSVEAGTNTGELFFGEGSRLTVL.

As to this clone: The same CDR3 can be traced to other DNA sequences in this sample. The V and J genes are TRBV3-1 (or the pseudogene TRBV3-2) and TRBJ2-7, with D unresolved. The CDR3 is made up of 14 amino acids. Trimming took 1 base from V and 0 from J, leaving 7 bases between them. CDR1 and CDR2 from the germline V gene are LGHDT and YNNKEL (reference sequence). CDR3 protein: CASSQGTVSYEQYF. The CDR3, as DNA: TGTGCCAGCAGCCAAGGTACAGTCTCCTACGAGCAGTACTTC.

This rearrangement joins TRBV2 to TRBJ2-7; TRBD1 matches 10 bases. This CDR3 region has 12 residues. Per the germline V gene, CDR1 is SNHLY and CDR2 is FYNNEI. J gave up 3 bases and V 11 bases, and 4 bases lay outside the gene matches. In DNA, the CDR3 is TGTGCCGGAAGGGACAGGGGCTACGAGCAGTACTTC. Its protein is CAGRDRGYEQYF.

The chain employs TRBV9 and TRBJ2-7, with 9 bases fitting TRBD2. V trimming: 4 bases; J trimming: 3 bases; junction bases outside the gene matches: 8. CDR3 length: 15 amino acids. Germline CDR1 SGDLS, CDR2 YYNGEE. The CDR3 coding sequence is TGTGCCAGCAGCACACATCTAGCGGGGTACTACGAGCAGTACTTC. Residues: CASSTHLAGYYEQYF.